The next 5 T cell receptor beta chains were all read from a single sample in a study of cytotoxic CD8 clonotypes in ibrutinib-treated CLL. Measured with immunoSEQ multiplex PCR; TCRdb has only the in-frame clones, and not every one. The table has 150,000 or so clones, approximately 80% seen once; the top ten hold roughly a quarter. Sequenced material: PBMCs, taken after 12 months of ibrutinib treatment. These receptor sequences come from a human donor with chronic lymphocytic leukemia.

This rearrangement joins TRBV6-5 to TRBJ1-4; D might be TRBD1 (5 bases). Trimming removed 5 bases at V and 0 bases at J, with 10 bases between. The CDR3 contains 15 residues. CDR1 and CDR2 (germline): MNHEY, SVGAGI. Here the CDR3 DNA reads TGTGCCAGCAGTCAGGGCGGCACAACTAATGAAAAACTGTTTTTT. Its translation is CASSQGGTTNEKLFF.

The rearrangement links TRBV14 to TRBJ2-1; 10 nucleotides agree with TRBD2. V shed 0 bases, J shed 5 bases, and the junction held 10 bases outside the gene matches. Per the germline V gene, CDR1 is SGHDN and CDR2 is FVKESK. CDR3 length: 18 residues. In nucleotides, the CDR3 is TGTGCCAGCAGCCAAGAAGCGATACTAGCGGGACGGAACAATGAGCAGTTCTTC. It yields the protein CASSQEAILAGRNNEQFF.

J is TRBJ2-3 and V is TRBV9; D is undetermined. Germline V CDR1 and CDR2: SGDLS, YYNGEE. Between the trimmed V and J ends, which lost 4 bases and 0 bases, there was a span of 9 bases. CDR3 length equals 14 residues. The CDR3 DNA sequence: TGTGCCAGCAGCCCCCTAACTAGCACAGATACGCAGTATTTT. Protein sequence: CASSPLTSTDTQYF.

This rearrangement joins TRBV30 to TRBJ1-4; possible D gene TRBD1, 6 bases. The CDR3 is 15 amino acids. The V gene's germline CDR1 is GTSNPN and CDR2 SVGIG (reference sequence). Trimming stripped 0 bases from V and 4 bases from J, with 12 bases between. The CDR3 DNA follows: TGTGCCTGGAGTGTACCGGGGGCGGGTAATGAAAAACTGTTTTTT. Its translation is CAWSVPGAGNEKLFF. The entire variable domain, with the rest obtained from reference TRBV30 and TRBJ1-4, is as follows: SQTIHQWPATLVQPVGSPLSLECTVEGTSNPNLYWYRQAAGRGLQLLFYSVGIGQISSEVPQNLSASRPQDRQFILSSKKLLLSDSGFYLCAWSVPGAGNEKLFFGSGTQLSVL.

In DNA, the CDR3 is TGTGCCAGCAGTCGGCGAACAGATACGCAGTATTTT. Protein: CASSRRTDTQYF. The rearrangement uses TRBV27 and TRBJ2-3; D is ambiguous. The CDR3 is 12 amino acids. V was cut by 5 bases and J by 3 bases, with 6 bases left in between. Germline values: CDR1 MNHEY, CDR2 SMNVEV (reference sequence).